The 25 T cell receptor beta chains listed next were all sequenced from one sample in a study of CD8 T cells in Susac syndrome. Random-hexamer reverse transcription was applied to about 0.45 to 1 ug RNA. TCRdb ran MiXCR on the immunoSEQ multiplex PCR reads and lists one entry per CDR3 protein. The sample lists some 140,000 distinct CDR3 sequences, 95% occurring once. The sample comprised CD8+ T cells from PBMCs. The receptors originated from a human donor with Susac syndrome.

This chain joins TRBV30 and TRBJ1-5; 7 bases align to TRBD1. Germline CDR1 is GTSNPN and CDR2 is SVGIG (reference sequence). Trimming cost V 1 base and J 4 bases; bases outside gene matches: 7. The CDR3 has 15 amino acids. The CDR3 is CAWSGSGGGNQPQHF. CDR3 bases: TGTGCCTGGAGTGGGTCAGGGGGTGGTAATCAGCCCCAGCATTTT.

This clonotype came up once. The chain carries TRBV27 and TRBJ2-1; 8 positions agree with TRBD1. V gave up 6 bases and J gave up 3 bases; unmatched junction bases: 7. The V gene's germline CDR1 is MNHEY and CDR2 SMNVEV (reference sequence). This CDR3 region has 15 residues. CDR3 loop: CASSQRTGNYNEQFF. The DNA of the CDR3 is TGTGCCAGCAGCCAGCGGACAGGGAACTACAATGAGCAGTTCTTC.

The chain couples TRBV6-2 or TRBV6-3 to TRBJ1-1; D not resolved. Germline V gene sequence: CDR1 MNHEY, CDR2 SVGEGT. This CDR3 has 11 residues. V lost 0 bases and J lost 8, with 4 bases in between. In DNA, the CDR3 is TGTGCCAGCAGTTACTCGTACGAAGCTTTCTTT. This gives the protein CASSYSYEAFF.

V usage is TRBV12-3 or TRBV12-4 and J usage is TRBJ2-7; D not certain. The CDR3 is made up of 14 amino acids. V gave up 3 bases and J gave up 3 bases, with 12 bases separating them. CDR3 in amino acids: CASSFGARVYEQYF. Written as DNA, the CDR3 is TGTGCCAGCAGTTTTGGAGCCCGGGTCTACGAGCAGTACTTC.

The chain couples TRBV2 to TRBJ1-4; D unresolved. Germline-derived CDR1 and CDR2 are SNHLY and FYNNEI. The V gene lost 5 bases and the J gene lost 2 bases, with 12 bases spanning the gap. The CDR3 covers 15 residues. The CDR3 DNA reads as TGTGCCAGCAGTCACCCCGCCGCGACTAATGAAAAACTGTTTTTT. Encoded protein: CASSHPAATNEKLFF.

This clonotype was detected a few times. CDR3 sequence reads: CASTSGGGGYTF. The CDR3 DNA sequence: TGTGCCAGCACTTCAGGGGGCGGCGGCTACACCTTC. The chain carries TRBV6-5 and TRBJ1-2, with 8 bases fitting TRBD1. The V segment lost 7 bases and the J segment 8 bases; nucleotides outside the gene matches: 6. This CDR3 has 12 amino acids. Germline CDR1 is MNHEY and CDR2 is SVGAGI.

V is TRBV6-6 and J is TRBJ2-5; D is uncertain. This CDR3 is 12 amino acids long. In germline, CDR1 is MNHNY, CDR2 SVGAGI (reference sequence). V was shortened by 3 bases and J by 3 bases, with 5 bases between the two germline ends. The CDR3 loop is CASSYGEETQYF. In DNA, the CDR3 is TGTGCCAGCAGTTATGGCGAAGAGACCCAGTACTTC.

This rearrangement joins TRBV7-9 to TRBJ1-2; the D is unclear. Trimming pared 3 bases from V and 8 bases from J, leaving 13 bases between. CDR1 is SEHNR and CDR2 is FQNEAQ in the germline V gene (reference sequence). CDR3 size: 13 residues. The CDR3 protein is CASSFPGARGYTF. The CDR3 region has the DNA TGTGCCAGCAGCTTCCCGGGAGCTAGGGGCTACACCTTC.

The V gene is TRBV27, the J gene TRBJ2-7; the D gene is possibly TRBD1 (5 bases). The V gene's germline CDR1 is MNHEY and CDR2 SMNVEV (reference sequence). Trimming took off 5 bases at V and 4 bases at J, with 12 bases between the two ends. The CDR3 covers 13 residues. CDR3 in DNA: TGTGCCAGCAGTCTTGGACACGAATACGAGCAGTACTTC. Translation gives CASSLGHEYEQYF.

The chain couples TRBV9 to TRBJ1-3; the D is unclear. Germline-derived CDR1 and CDR2 are SGDLS and YYNGEE. Trimming left V 4 bases short and J 2 bases short, with 22 bases between. The CDR3 runs 18 residues. In DNA, the CDR3 is TGTGCCAGCAGCCCTCATCTCGGACGGCAAGACCCTGGAAACACCATATATTTT. Amino acids: CASSPHLGRQDPGNTIYF.

The gene calls are TRBV20-1 and TRBJ2-7; 15 bases align to TRBD2. The CDR3 runs to 15 residues. Trimming removed 5 bases from V and 7 bases from J; junction bases left unmatched: 9. The V gene's germline CDR1 is DFQATT and CDR2 SNEGSKA (reference sequence). CDR3 DNA sequence: TGCAGTGCTCATTCGGGACTAGCGGGAGGAGATGAGCAGTACTTC. It specifies CSAHSGLAGGDEQYF.

The J gene is TRBJ2-7, the V gene TRBV4-1; 9 bases line up with TRBD1. The CDR3 covers 16 residues. Per the germline V gene, CDR1 is MGHRA and CDR2 is YSYEKL. V shed 0 bases, J shed 6 bases, and the junction held 9 bases outside the gene matches. This chain's CDR3 is CASSQEWDRVISEQYF. The CDR3 DNA sequence: TGCGCCAGCAGCCAAGAGTGGGACAGGGTAATCTCCGAGCAGTACTTC.

The genes are TRBV27 and TRBJ2-2; possibly TRBD2 for D (5 bases). This CDR3 is 13 amino acids long. Per the germline V gene, CDR1 is MNHEY and CDR2 is SMNVEV (reference sequence). Trimming took off 6 bases at V and 5 bases at J, with 10 bases between the two ends. This chain's CDR3 is CASSRGWTGELFF. CDR3 bases: TGTGCCAGCAGCCGAGGGTGGACCGGGGAGCTGTTTTTT.

The rearrangement joins TRBV9 to TRBJ2-7; D not certain. The CDR3 contains 14 residues. Germline CDR1 and CDR2: SGDLS and YYNGEE. V lost 0 bases, J lost 3 bases, and 10 bases lay in between. This chain's CDR3 is CASSVDTDLYEQYF. The CDR3, as DNA: TGTGCCAGCAGCGTAGATACGGACCTCTACGAGCAGTACTTC.

This chain connects TRBV2 to TRBJ1-5; D remains ambiguous. There are 12 residues in the CDR3. V shed 6 bases and J shed 2 bases, with 5 bases lying between them. Germline assignment: CDR1 SNHLY and CDR2 FYNNEI. CDR3 in amino acids: CASRTGNQPQHF. CDR3 nucleotides: TGTGCCAGCAGGACTGGCAATCAGCCCCAGCATTTT.

The chain couples TRBV25-1 to TRBJ1-5; no definite D call. Per germline, CDR1 MGHDK and CDR2 SYGVNS. This CDR3 contains 10 residues. Trimming removed 8 bases from V and 9 bases from J, with 8 bases in between. CDR3 sequence: CASPLAPQHF. The CDR3 DNA reads TGTGCCAGCCCTTTGGCGCCCCAGCATTTT. Using reference TRBV25-1 and TRBJ1-5 for the parts outside the CDR3, the full variable domain is EADIYQTPRYLVIGTGKKITLECSQTMGHDKMYWYQQDPGMELHLIHYSYGVNSTEKGDLSSESTVSRIRTEHFPLTLESARPSHTSQYLCASPLAPQHFGDGTRLSIL.

This clonotype appeared once. The V call is TRBV29-1, the J call TRBJ2-3, with D tentatively TRBD1 (5 bases). Between the trimmed V and J ends, which lost 4 bases and 6 bases, there was a span of 17 bases. Germline values: CDR1 SQVTM, CDR2 ANQGSEA. The CDR3 extends over 14 amino acids. Here the CDR3 reads CSVVGEKRQDTQYF. The CDR3 region has the DNA TGCAGCGTTGTAGGGGAAAAGAGGCAGGATACGCAGTATTTT.

The V gene is TRBV6-5, the J gene TRBJ1-2; TRBD1 aligns across 10 bases. The length of the CDR3 is 15 residues. The ends lost 5 bases at V and 2 bases at J; junction bases unmatched: 5. The germline V gene has CDR1 MNHEY and CDR2 SVGAGI. CDR3 DNA: TGTGCCAGCAGTCCCGGGACAGGGGAAAACTATGGCTACACCTTC. This gives the protein CASSPGTGENYGYTF.

V and J are TRBV7-8 and TRBJ2-3, with unresolved D. CDR3 length equals 13 residues. V lost 2 bases and J lost 2, with 5 bases in between. Germline-derived CDR1 and CDR2 are SGHVS and FQNEAQ. The CDR3 DNA reads as TGTGCCAGCAGCTTAATGTCCACAGATACGCAGTATTTT. The encoded protein is CASSLMSTDTQYF.

The chain joins TRBV6-1 to TRBJ2-3, with a possible D match to TRBD2 (5 bases). CDR1 is MNHNS, CDR2 SASEGT, per germline. V dropped 6 bases and J dropped 3 bases, with 22 bases sitting between them. The CDR3 contains 17 residues. The CDR3 loop reads CASSSQDGRAATDTQYF. The CDR3 DNA reads as TGTGCCAGCAGCTCTCAGGATGGGAGAGCCGCAACAGATACGCAGTATTTT.

The gene calls are TRBV29-1 and TRBJ2-3; 7 bases match TRBD2. The CDR3 is 14 amino acids. Germline CDR1 SQVTM, CDR2 ANQGSEA. V shed 7 bases, J shed 0 bases, and the junction held 7 bases outside the gene matches. The CDR3 here is CSASGTTSTDTQYF. The CDR3 DNA sequence: TGCAGCGCCTCTGGGACTACCAGCACAGATACGCAGTATTTT.

Comments on this clonotype: At one of its ends the junction is not consistent with the germline gene, which may arise from a read error. The chain links TRBV6-2 or TRBV6-3 to TRBJ1-5; unclear D gene. The CDR3 contains 15 residues. The V gene's germline CDR1 is MNHEY and CDR2 SVGEGT. CDR3 protein: CASSWAAQRNQPQHF. The CDR3 nucleotides are TGTGCCAGCAGTTGGGCCGCGCAACGCAACCAGCCCCAGCATTTT.

The chain recombines TRBV28 with TRBJ1-5; D is unresolved. Per the germline V gene, CDR1 is MDHEN and CDR2 is SYDVKM. The CDR3 loop spans 13 amino acids. Trimming removed 3 bases at V and 1 base at J, with 4 bases between. CDR3 nucleotide sequence: TGTGCCAGCAGTTTTAAGAGCAATCAGCCCCAGCATTTT. Translated, it gives CASSFKSNQPQHF.

The chain combines TRBV7-9 with TRBJ1-2; tentatively, D is TRBD1 (5 bases). Trimming left V 7 bases short and J 1 base short, with 10 bases between. The CDR3 is 13 amino acids. Germline CDR1 reads SEHNR; CDR2 reads FQNEAQ (reference sequence). DNA of the CDR3: TGTGCCAGCACCGACAGCTTTAACTATGGCTACACCTTC. The encoded protein is CASTDSFNYGYTF.

A single count supports this clonotype. J is TRBJ2-1 and V is TRBV12-3 or TRBV12-4; D unclear. The germline V and J ends were trimmed by 7 bases and 8 bases, with 18 bases remaining between them. The CDR3 is 14 residues long. The CDR3 DNA reads TGTGCCAGCACTATAGCCGTGGGGTTCGATGAGCAGTTCTTC. Protein: CASTIAVGFDEQFF.